The TCR beta chain described here comes from a study of cytomegalovirus exposure and HLA in healthy donors. Regarding the study as a whole: Among CMV-associated TCR beta chains, most appeared HLA-restricted in a later analysis. In a later analysis, a missense DCLRE1C variant was linked to TCR beta V- and J-gene trimming.

The PCR made use of 60 Vbeta and 13 Jbeta primers. Repertoires were generated with immunoSEQ multiplex PCR, while TCRdb's copy carries only in-frame clones and drops some. The sample yields tens of thousands of clones, approximately 78% seen once. This CDR3 is built from 14 residues. V lost 0 bases and J 7 bases, leaving 10 bases between the germline ends. Germline V gives CDR1 SGHRS, CDR2 YFSETQ. With respect to this clone: Its antigen is not known.

This rearrangement joins TRBV5-1 to TRBJ1-4; D perhaps matches TRBD1 (6 bases). The receptor was derived from a man aged 40-50 years in good health and CMV-seronegative. The sample was PBMCs. CDR3 sequence reads: CASSLGGGSEKLFF. The CDR3 nucleotides read TGCGCCAGCAGCTTGGGCGGGGGCAGTGAAAAACTGTTTTTT.